These 27 T cell receptor beta chains originate from one sample sequenced in a study of metastatic and nonmetastatic thyroid tumors. Patients underwent thyroid surgery, and none had received any treatment before it. TCRdb re-called clones via MiXCR from the PCR reads. The data show 12,000 or so clones, 20% to 30% seen once. Sequences were obtained from tumor tissue. The receptors shown here come from a female donor with papillary thyroid cancer or a benign thyroid nodule (not recorded which). Some clones in this sample may be carry-over from other donors' samples.

This clone appeared once. V is TRBV7-8 and J is TRBJ1-5; D is undetermined. The CDR3 loop spans 14 amino acids. V dropped 0 bases and J dropped 7 bases, with 10 bases sitting between them. Germline CDR1 SGHVS, CDR2 FQNEAQ. The CDR3 loop reads CASSLAQSTQPQHF. The CDR3 DNA is TGTGCCAGCAGCTTAGCGCAGAGCACACAGCCCCAGCATTTT.

This clone is classed as large. The chain links TRBV28 to TRBJ2-7; 8 nucleotides match TRBD1. Trimming took 2 bases from V and 3 from J; bases not matched to a gene: 18. CDR3 length: 19 residues. CDR1 MDHEN and CDR2 SYDVKM come from the germline V gene. This CDR3 reads CASSLILRGTGILNYEQYF. The CDR3 nucleotides are TGTGCCAGCAGTTTAATACTCAGGGGGACAGGCATCCTCAACTACGAGCAGTACTTC.

This clone was picked up a small number of times. V is TRBV10-1 and J is TRBJ2-1, with 10 positions matching TRBD1. Germline lookup yields CDR1 WNHNN and CDR2 SYGVQD (reference sequence). Trimming cost V 1 base and J 6 bases; bases outside gene matches: 3. CDR3 length equals 15 residues. The CDR3 nucleotides are TGCGCCAGCAGTGAGTGGACAGGGGGACCCAATGAGCAGTTCTTC. Protein sequence: CASSEWTGGPNEQFF.

The rearrangement uses TRBV5-1 and TRBJ2-7; 13 positions agree with TRBD2. V lost 4 bases and J lost 6; bases outside the gene matches: 10. CDR1 is SGHRS, CDR2 YFSETQ, per germline. The CDR3 consists of 16 residues. CDR3 region: CASSGGLAGRTGEQYF. The CDR3 DNA is TGCGCCAGCAGCGGGGGACTAGCGGGGAGGACGGGCGAGCAGTACTTC. Together with reference TRBV5-1 and TRBJ2-7, the CDR3 gives the full variable domain: KAGVTQTPRYLIKTRGQQVTLSCSPISGHRSVSWYQQTPGQGLQFLFEYFSETQRNKGNFPGRFSGRQFSNSRSEMNVSTLELGDSALYLCASSGGLAGRTGEQYFGPGTRLTVT.

The sample holds a few counts of this clone. CDR3 amino acids: CASSLREGRNYGYTF. CDR3 DNA: TGTGCCAGCAGTCTCCGGGAAGGGAGGAACTATGGCTACACCTTC. The V gene is TRBV27, the J gene TRBJ1-2; D is unclear. Germline V gives CDR1 MNHEY, CDR2 SMNVEV (reference sequence). The CDR3 runs 15 residues. Trimming shortened V by 5 bases and J by 2 bases, and 15 bases separated the two germline ends.

V and J are TRBV15 and TRBJ2-1, with no clear D. The CDR3 covers 14 residues. The germline CDR1 and CDR2 sequences are LNHNV and YYDKDF (reference sequence). Trimming left V 1 base short and J 3 bases short, with 7 bases between. CDR3 nucleotides: TGTGCCACCAGCAGAGCTAGGTACTACAATGAGCAGTTCTTC. Encoded protein: CATSRARYYNEQFF.

The gene calls are TRBV18 and TRBJ1-4; 7 nucleotides agree with TRBD1. CDR1 and CDR2 from the germline V gene are KGHSH and LQKENI. Trimming cost V 6 bases and J 4 bases; bases outside gene matches: 2. The CDR3 consists of 13 residues. The CDR3 reads CASSGQSNEKLFF. CDR3 bases: TGTGCCAGCTCGGGACAGAGTAATGAAAAACTGTTTTTT.

By proportion, this clone is medium-sized. The chain joins TRBV9 to TRBJ2-3; D is perhaps TRBD1 or TRBD2 (6 bases each). This CDR3 spans 15 amino acids. The germline gives CDR1 SGDLS, CDR2 YYNGEE. V lost 3 bases, J lost 4 bases, and 15 bases lay in between. Here the CDR3 reads CASSGFGGAADTQYF. DNA of the CDR3: TGTGCCAGCAGCGGGTTCGGGGGCGCGGCAGATACGCAGTATTTT.

This clone counts as medium-sized. The chain combines TRBV12-3 or TRBV12-4 with TRBJ2-1; 10 bases map to TRBD1. The junction had 10 bases not matched to a gene; V was cut back by 5 bases and J by 6 bases. The CDR3 has 16 amino acids. The CDR3 protein is CASSQTGTGVLNEQFF. Written as DNA, the CDR3 is TGTGCCAGCAGTCAGACCGGGACAGGGGTACTCAATGAGCAGTTCTTC.

This clone is deemed medium-sized (0.01 to 0.1%). The genes are TRBV15 and TRBJ2-1; D possibly matches TRBD1 or TRBD2 (7 bases each). CDR3 length: 18 residues. Trimming removed 0 bases at V and 0 bases at J, with 15 bases between. Germline assignment: CDR1 LNHNV and CDR2 YYDKDF (reference sequence). In DNA, the CDR3 is TGTGCCACCAGCAGAGATTATGCGGGGGACAGCTCCTACAATGAGCAGTTCTTC. This encodes CATSRDYAGDSSYNEQFF.

This chain's CDR3 is CASSPQGSNYNEQFF. As DNA, the CDR3 is TGCGCCAGCAGCCCACAGGGGAGTAACTACAATGAGCAGTTCTTC. V gene TRBV5-1 combines with J gene TRBJ2-1; 7 bases map to TRBD1. With 4 bases clipped from V and 3 bases from J, the junction kept 7 bases outside the gene matches. The CDR3 contains 15 residues. Germline V gives CDR1 SGHRS, CDR2 YFSETQ.

This clone counts as medium-sized. The rearrangement joins TRBV7-2 to TRBJ1-5, with 8 bases aligning to TRBD1. Per germline, CDR1 SGHTA and CDR2 FQGNSA. CDR3 length: 15 amino acids. The V segment lost 5 bases and the J segment 2 bases; nucleotides outside the gene matches: 5. The CDR3 sequence is CASSTRGPGNQPQHF. The CDR3 nucleotides read TGTGCCAGCAGCACCAGGGGGCCGGGCAATCAGCCCCAGCATTTT.

This clone has only a few counts. J is TRBJ2-1 and V is TRBV6-2 or TRBV6-3; 10 bases match TRBD2. With V trimmed by 7 bases and J by 7 bases, 10 bases remained unmatched. This CDR3 has 15 amino acids. Germline loops: CDR1 MNHEY, CDR2 SVGEGT. The chain's CDR3 is CASNDLAGVGNEQFF. The CDR3 region has the DNA TGTGCCAGCAACGACCTAGCGGGAGTCGGTAATGAGCAGTTCTTC.

For this clone: Other nucleotide sequences in the sample specify the same CDR3. The gene calls are TRBV19 and TRBJ1-2; 10 bases agree with TRBD1. Germline CDR1 reads LNHDA; CDR2 reads SQIVND (reference sequence). V lost 9 bases to trimming and J lost 2 bases; unmatched junction nucleotides: 6. CDR3 length: 14 amino acids. CDR3 bases: TGTGCCAGCTCCCCGGGACAGGGGAACTATGGCTACACCTTC. Translating gives CASSPGQGNYGYTF.

This clone was counted between two and nine times. V usage is TRBV2 and J usage is TRBJ2-7, with 8 bases aligning to TRBD2. The V and J ends lost 6 bases and 6 bases, in that order; junction bases with no gene match: 10. This CDR3 contains 14 residues. Germline CDR1 reads SNHLY; CDR2 reads FYNNEI. The CDR3 sequence is CASRERAGVREQYF. Written as DNA, the CDR3 is TGTGCCAGCAGAGAGAGAGCGGGAGTTCGCGAGCAGTACTTC.

V gene TRBV6-1 combines with J gene TRBJ2-2; 7 bases match TRBD2. Germline CDR1 is MNHNS and CDR2 is SASEGT. V shed 6 bases, J shed 0 bases, and the junction held 7 bases outside the gene matches. CDR3 length equals 16 residues. DNA for the CDR3: TGTGCCAGCAGGGCCCCGGGGGGTCCGAACACCGGGGAGCTGTTTTTT. The encoded protein is CASRAPGGPNTGELFF.

The chain joins TRBV9 to TRBJ1-2; no clear D gene. The germline V gene has CDR1 SGDLS and CDR2 YYNGEE. V lost 0 bases and J lost 10, with 10 bases in between. This CDR3 spans 12 amino acids. The CDR3 coding sequence is TGTGCCAGCAGCGTAGGTGGGGTGACCTACACCTTC. Protein: CASSVGGVTYTF.

This sequence joins TRBV7-3 and TRBJ2-1; 11 bases match TRBD2. J lost 2 bases, V lost 5 bases, and 5 bases had no gene match. The CDR3 sequence is 16 residues long. Germline V CDR1 and CDR2: SGHTA, FQGTGA. The CDR3 is CASSQTSGKTYNEQFF. DNA of the CDR3: TGTGCCAGCAGCCAGACTAGCGGGAAAACCTACAATGAGCAGTTCTTC.

As concerns this clone: A junction boundary mismatches the germline segment, possibly from a read error. The chain couples TRBV20-1 to TRBJ2-7; no definite D call. The germline gives CDR1 DFQATT, CDR2 SNEGSKA (reference sequence). The CDR3 has 16 amino acids. The CDR3 loop reads CSVRASTSSSSYEQYF. The CDR3 DNA sequence: TGCAGTGTTAGAGCTTCAACTTCGTCTAGCTCCTACGAGCAGTACTTC.

This clone was observed at least ten times. This chain uses TRBV20-1 with TRBJ1-4; TRBD1 is a possible D gene (6 bases). Per the germline V gene, CDR1 is DFQATT and CDR2 is SNEGSKA (reference sequence). The germline V and J ends were trimmed by 7 bases and 8 bases, with 11 bases remaining between them. The CDR3 is 11 amino acids. The CDR3 bases are TGCAGTGTAAATCAGGGGGAAAAACTGTTTTTT. It translates to CSVNQGEKLFF.

V gene TRBV5-1 combines with J gene TRBJ2-7, with 9 bases that match TRBD1. The V gene's germline CDR1 is SGHRS and CDR2 YFSETQ. Unmatched junction bases numbered 18, after V lost 7 bases and J lost 1 base. This CDR3 spans 18 amino acids. The CDR3 region is CASGRGTGLGLGSYEQYF. The CDR3 bases are TGCGCCAGCGGGCGGGGGACAGGGTTGGGACTCGGTTCCTACGAGCAGTACTTC.

The V and J genes are TRBV2 and TRBJ2-3; 8 bases map to TRBD1. V shed 5 bases, J shed 1 base, and the junction held 2 bases outside the gene matches. Germline V gives CDR1 SNHLY, CDR2 FYNNEI. The CDR3 is 14 residues long. This CDR3 reads CASSRGQGTDTQYF. As DNA, the CDR3 is TGTGCCAGCAGTCGGGGACAGGGCACAGATACGCAGTATTTT.

CDR3 DNA sequence: TGTGCCAGCAGCCTGGGTGGGACAGGGCGGAACACTGAAGCTTTCTTT. Translating gives CASSLGGTGRNTEAFF. This chain connects TRBV28 to TRBJ1-1; 9 nucleotides agree with TRBD1. The junction had 9 bases not matched to a gene; V was cut back by 6 bases and J by 1 base. This CDR3 is 16 amino acids long. CDR1 and CDR2 from the germline V gene are MDHEN and SYDVKM.

The table lists this clone with a few counts. The chain combines TRBV6-4 with TRBJ2-3, with 8 bases identical to TRBD2. V gave up 6 bases and J gave up 0 bases; unmatched junction bases: 11. Germline V gene sequence: CDR1 MRHNA, CDR2 SNTAGT. The CDR3 is 17 residues long. CDR3 amino acids: CASRGFTSGSSTDTQYF. CDR3 DNA: TGTGCCAGCAGGGGGTTTACTAGCGGTAGTAGCACAGATACGCAGTATTTT.

This clone was counted at least ten times. At one of its ends the junction is not consistent with the germline gene, which may arise from a read error. V is TRBV7-7 and J is TRBJ2-1; 7 nucleotides line up with TRBD2. In germline, CDR1 is SSHAT, CDR2 FNYEAQ (reference sequence). The CDR3 consists of 15 residues. CDR3 loop: CASSLGGGRDNEQFF. The CDR3 DNA follows: TGTGCTAGCAGCTTAGGTGGCGGGAGAGACAATGAGCAGTTCTTC.

By share of the sample, this clone is medium-sized. The genes are TRBV20-1 and TRBJ1-5; TRBD1 is a possible D gene (6 bases). This CDR3 contains 14 residues. Germline V gene data show CDR1 as DFQATT and CDR2 as SNEGSKA (reference sequence). With 6 bases removed from V and 7 bases from J, the gap between germline ends came to 19 bases. The CDR3 loop reads CSAEQGSNSQPQHF. As DNA, the CDR3 is TGCAGTGCGGAACAGGGATCTAATAGCCAGCCCCAGCATTTT.

The CDR3 sequence is CASGQGLSNQPQHF. The CDR3 DNA reads TGTGCTAGTGGCCAGGGACTTAGCAATCAGCCCCAGCATTTT. The V and J genes are TRBV12-5 and TRBJ1-5; D may be TRBD1 (5 bases). V was clipped by 6 bases and J by 0 bases, with 9 bases between them. In germline, CDR1 is LGHNT, CDR2 FRNRAP. The length of the CDR3 is 14 residues.